This TCR beta chain is from a study of beta chain features in type 1 diabetes. Study-wide results and limits: Shorter templates might be favored by PCR, and equally so in patients and in controls.

As concerns this clone: Its antigen is unknown.

The V gene's germline CDR1 is MDHEN and CDR2 SYDVKM. The J segment lost 7 bases and the V segment lost 6 bases, leaving 11 bases of the junction unmatched. The length of the CDR3 is 14 residues. The isolated RNA, all of it, was reverse transcribed, so expressed TCRB transcripts were what got sequenced. The data were produced by immunoSEQ multiplex PCR, yet TCRdb's version contains in-frame clones alone and is incomplete. The sample holds hundreds of thousands of clones, roughly a sixth seen once. The TCR comes from a man aged 18 to 29 in good health. The genes are TRBV28 and TRBJ2-5; 7 bases match TRBD1. Sequences were obtained from naive CD4+ T cells from blood. The CDR3: CASRDRTRIGTQYF. The CDR3 DNA is TGTGCCAGCAGGGACAGGACTCGGATAGGGACCCAGTACTTC.